This entry lists 32 T cell receptor beta chains sequenced from one sample in a study of long-term antiretroviral therapy in people with HIV. Run at survey level, the immunoSEQ assay was version v3.0. Profiled with immunoSEQ multiplex PCR; TCRdb holds only in-frame clones, not every one. The data show around 17,000 clones, about four fifths seen once. The specimen was unsorted PBMCs, collected 2.5 years before starting antiretroviral therapy. The receptors shown here come from a woman in her forties or fifties with HIV.

V and J are TRBV5-4 and TRBJ2-3; TRBD2 agrees at 8 bases. CDR1 SGHNT and CDR2 YYREEE come from the germline V gene (reference sequence). Germline trimming cut 0 bases from V and 1 base from J; bases unmatched to any gene: 4. The CDR3 covers 16 residues. In DNA form, the CDR3 reads TGTGCCAGCAGCTTGGCCGGGACTAGGGGCACAGATACGCAGTATTTT. Residues: CASSLAGTRGTDTQYF.

The chain is built from TRBV20-1 and TRBJ2-5; no clear D. This CDR3 spans 11 amino acids. The V gene's germline CDR1 is DFQATT and CDR2 SNEGSKA (reference sequence). Trimming left V 5 bases short and J 2 bases short, with 6 bases between. In DNA form, the CDR3 reads TGCAGTGCTGCCCTACAAGAGACCCAGTACTTC. This sequence encodes CSAALQETQYF.

This clone appeared a single time. The chain employs TRBV4-1 and TRBJ2-1; 13 bases align to TRBD2. Germline-derived CDR1 and CDR2 are MGHRA and YSYEKL. The CDR3 has 16 amino acids. V trimming: 4 bases; J trimming: 5 bases; junction bases outside the gene matches: 5. The CDR3 region has the DNA TGCGCCAGCAGCCGTACCGGGACTAGCGGGGACAATGAGCAGTTCTTC. Protein sequence: CASSRTGTSGDNEQFF.

V is TRBV5-8 and J is TRBJ1-4; perhaps TRBD1 as D (5 bases). From germline, CDR1 is SGHTS and CDR2 YDEGEE. With 4 bases removed from V and 5 bases from J, the gap between germline ends came to 21 bases. The CDR3 contains 17 residues. The CDR3 sequence: CASSPRTRDGLNEKLFF. Here the CDR3 DNA reads TGTGCCAGCAGCCCGAGAACTAGGGACGGGTTAAATGAAAAACTGTTTTTT. Full variable domain (rest looked up from reference TRBV5-8 and TRBJ1-4): EAGVTQSPTHLIKTRGQQATLRCSPISGHTSVYWYQQALGLGLQFLLWYDEGEERNRGNFPPRFSGRQFPNYSSELNVNALELEDSALYLCASSPRTRDGLNEKLFFGSGTQLSVL.

The CDR3 is CASSFQPGTGYSPLHF. CDR3 sequence (DNA): TGTGCCAGCAGCTTCCAGCCCGGGACAGGGTATTCACCCCTCCACTTT. The chain couples TRBV5-4 to TRBJ1-6, with 9 bases fitting TRBD1. The CDR3 covers 16 residues. With V trimmed by 2 bases and J by 8 bases, 8 bases remained unmatched. Germline lookup yields CDR1 SGHNT and CDR2 YYREEE (reference sequence). Complete variable domain (other parts from reference TRBV5-4 and TRBJ1-6): ETGVTQSPTHLIKTRGQQVTLRCSSQSGHNTVSWYQQALGQGPQFIFQYYREEENGRGNFPPRFSGLQFPNYSSELNVNALELDDSALYLCASSFQPGTGYSPLHFGNGTRLTVT.

The chain combines TRBV11-2 with TRBJ1-6; D gene uncertain. Per germline, CDR1 SGHAT and CDR2 FQNNGV. The CDR3 spans 15 residues. V lost 0 bases to trimming and J lost 9 bases, with 12 bases between them. The DNA of the CDR3 is TGTGCCAGCAGCTTAGATGAGGATTTGGGTTCACCCCTCCACTTT. As protein: CASSLDEDLGSPLHF. Full variable domain (remainder filled in from reference TRBV11-2 and TRBJ1-6): EAGVAQSPRYKIIEKRQSVAFWCNPISGHATLYWYQQILGQGPKLLIQFQNNGVVDDSQLPKDRFSAERLKGVDSTLKIQPAKLEDSAVYLCASSLDEDLGSPLHFGNGTRLTVT.

This chain links TRBV19 with TRBJ1-1, with no clear D. The V end was cut by 5 bases, the J end by 5 bases, with 15 bases between. Germline values: CDR1 LNHDA, CDR2 SQIVND (reference sequence). The CDR3 has 14 amino acids. The CDR3 nucleotides are TGTGCCAGTAGTTCCCCCGGGAGGAAGACTGAAGCTTTCTTT. Translation gives CASSSPGRKTEAFF. Variable domain in full (rest from reference TRBV19 and TRBJ1-1): DGGITQSPKYLFRKEGQNVTLSCEQNLNHDAMYWYRQDPGQGLRLIYYSQIVNDFQKGDIAEGYSVSREKKESFPLTVTSAQKNPTAFYLCASSSPGRKTEAFFGQGTRLTVV.

V is TRBV20-1 and J is TRBJ2-5, with 8 bases that match TRBD1. The CDR3 has 11 residues. V shed 5 bases, J shed 4 bases, and the junction held 0 bases outside the gene matches. Germline assignment: CDR1 DFQATT and CDR2 SNEGSKA (reference sequence). As DNA, the CDR3 is TGCAGTGCTGGACAGGGAGAGACCCAGTACTTC. It codes for CSAGQGETQYF.

The V gene is TRBV5-5, the J gene TRBJ2-1, with D tentatively TRBD1 or TRBD2 (5 bases each). The germline V gene has CDR1 SGHKS and CDR2 YYEKEE (reference sequence). Trimming pared 4 bases from V and 7 bases from J, leaving 18 bases between. The CDR3 length is 15 residues. CDR3 protein: CASSGPGTLRNEQFF. The CDR3 DNA reads TGTGCCAGCAGCGGGCCAGGGACCCTTCGGAATGAGCAGTTCTTC.

This clone was counted a few times. The chain couples TRBV7-9 to TRBJ2-2; D is unclear. This CDR3 comprises 14 residues. CDR1 is SEHNR and CDR2 is FQNEAQ in the germline V gene (reference sequence). Trimming stripped 6 bases from V and 2 bases from J, with 10 bases between. The CDR3: CASRNMGNTGELFF. As DNA, the CDR3 is TGTGCCAGCAGGAATATGGGTAACACCGGGGAGCTGTTTTTT.

This chain uses TRBV2 with TRBJ2-2; 9 positions agree with TRBD2. CDR1 and CDR2 (germline): SNHLY, FYNNEI. This CDR3 has 13 amino acids. V lost 10 bases and J lost 4; bases outside the gene matches: 4. The CDR3 DNA reads as TGTGCCACTAGCGGGGACGGCACCGGGGAGCTGTTTTTT. This codes for CATSGDGTGELFF. Based on the CDR3 plus reference TRBV2 and TRBJ2-2, the full variable domain is EPEVTQTPSHQVTQMGQEVILRCVPISNHLYFYWYRQILGQKVEFLVSFYNNEISEKSEIFDDQFSVERPDGSNFTLKIRSTKLEDSAMYFCATSGDGTGELFFGEGSRLTVL.

V gene TRBV18 combines with J gene TRBJ2-5, with a tentative D call TRBD2 (6 bases). CDR3 length equals 14 residues. Germline CDR1 is KGHSH and CDR2 is LQKENI. With 4 bases removed from V and 5 bases from J, the gap between germline ends came to 14 bases. This CDR3 reads CASSLPSAQETQYF. In DNA, the CDR3 is TGTGCCAGCTCACTCCCTAGCGCCCAGGAGACCCAGTACTTC.

The rearrangement uses TRBV30 and TRBJ1-1, with D unclear. The germline CDR1 and CDR2 sequences are GTSNPN and SVGIG (reference sequence). V gave up 4 bases and J gave up 0 bases, with 9 bases separating them. The CDR3 covers 13 residues. The CDR3 DNA reads TGTGCCTGGACAGCTGAGATGAACACTGAAGCTTTCTTT. Translating it yields CAWTAEMNTEAFF.

The V and J genes are TRBV19 and TRBJ2-7; tentatively, D is TRBD2 (6 bases). Germline CDR1 and CDR2: LNHDA and SQIVND (reference sequence). The CDR3 loop spans 14 amino acids. Trimming pared 7 bases from V and 7 bases from J, leaving 20 bases between. CDR3 coding DNA: TGTGCCAGTACCGGCGGGGACTGGGCGGAGGAGCAGTACTTC. Translation gives CASTGGDWAEEQYF.

This clone appeared a single time. The chain is built from TRBV4-1 and TRBJ2-1, with D possibly being TRBD1 (6 bases). CDR3 size: 12 residues. Germline CDR1 and CDR2: MGHRA and YSYEKL. V was clipped by 4 bases and J by 11 bases, with 12 bases between them. The CDR3 loop is CASSPGGGQQFF. The CDR3 DNA is TGCGCCAGCAGCCCTGGTGGGGGCCAGCAGTTCTTC.

V usage is TRBV7-8 and J usage is TRBJ1-1; tentatively, D is TRBD1 (6 bases). The CDR3 consists of 16 residues. Germline V gene data show CDR1 as SGHVS and CDR2 as FQNEAQ. V lost 3 bases, J lost 6 bases, and 20 bases lay in between. CDR3 DNA sequence: TGTGCCAGCAGCTTCGAGGGGGTGGTTGGACTTGCTGAAGCTTTCTTT. It translates to CASSFEGVVGLAEAFF.

The chain carries TRBV9 and TRBJ1-5; D not certain. V lost 3 bases and J 7 bases, leaving 14 bases between the germline ends. The CDR3 is 14 residues long. Germline CDR1 reads SGDLS; CDR2 reads YYNGEE. CDR3 in amino acids: CASSAGRPDQPQHF. Written as DNA, the CDR3 is TGTGCCAGCAGCGCAGGACGACCGGACCAGCCCCAGCATTTT.

This clone turned up a few times. The rearrangement uses TRBV7-9 and TRBJ2-3; 8 bases map to TRBD1. CDR1 SEHNR and CDR2 FQNEAQ come from the germline V gene (reference sequence). This CDR3 has 14 residues. With 10 bases clipped from V and 0 bases from J, the junction kept 6 bases outside the gene matches. The chain's CDR3 is CAIARDRSTDTQYF. The DNA for the CDR3 is TGTGCCATCGCCCGGGACAGGAGCACAGATACGCAGTATTTT.

The CDR3 is CASSLRFGRDTGELFF. The CDR3 region has the DNA TGTGCCAGCAGCTTGCGTTTTGGTCGGGACACCGGGGAGCTGTTTTTT. The gene calls are TRBV5-6 and TRBJ2-2, with unresolved D. The germline V and J ends were trimmed by 1 base and 3 bases, with 13 bases remaining between them. Germline V gives CDR1 SGHDT, CDR2 YYEEEE. The CDR3 loop spans 16 amino acids. The full variable domain, in which reference TRBV5-6 and TRBJ2-2 provide the parts outside the CDR3, is DAGVTQSPTHLIKTRGQQVTLRCSPKSGHDTVSWYQQALGQGPQFIFQYYEEEERQRGNFPDRFSGHQFPNYSSELNVNALLLGDSALYLCASSLRFGRDTGELFFGEGSRLTVL.

The chain recombines TRBV5-5 with TRBJ1-5; 9 bases are shared with TRBD1. The V gene end was trimmed by 5 bases and the J gene end by 2 bases; junction bases not matched to a gene: 11. Germline V lookup: CDR1 SGHKS, CDR2 YYEKEE (reference sequence). The CDR3 extends over 17 amino acids. CDR3 loop: CASSFTGGVSGNQPQHF. CDR3 coding DNA: TGTGCCAGCAGTTTTACAGGGGGCGTGAGTGGCAATCAGCCCCAGCATTTT.

The rearrangement uses TRBV6-1 and TRBJ1-4; D gene ambiguous. The germline V gene encodes CDR1 MNHNS and CDR2 SASEGT. The length of the CDR3 is 17 residues. Trimming cost V 2 bases and J 0 bases, with 13 bases left between them. The chain's CDR3 is CASSELVGGATNEKLFF. As DNA, the CDR3 is TGTGCCAGCAGTGAACTGGTGGGAGGAGCAACTAATGAAAAACTGTTTTTT.

This chain connects TRBV5-1 to TRBJ2-2; 7 bases agree with TRBD1. Germline V lookup: CDR1 SGHRS, CDR2 YFSETQ. Losses at the gene ends were 1 base for V and 7 bases for J; bases not matched to a gene: 10. The CDR3 runs 16 residues. The chain's CDR3 is CASSLLNRGSDGELFF. The CDR3 bases are TGCGCCAGCAGCTTGTTAAACAGGGGTTCGGACGGGGAGCTGTTTTTT.

The gene calls are TRBV12-5 and TRBJ2-1; 8 nucleotides align to TRBD2. This CDR3 has 16 residues. V was clipped by 1 base and J by 4 bases; unmatched bases: 6. Germline V lookup: CDR1 LGHNT, CDR2 FRNRAP. The CDR3, as DNA: TGTGCTAGTGGTTTGGGGATTACTAGCGGTTACAATGAGCAGTTCTTC. It specifies CASGLGITSGYNEQFF.

This chain connects TRBV5-6 to TRBJ1-4; 8 nucleotides agree with TRBD1. The CDR3 covers 15 residues. Germline trimming cut 4 bases from V and 8 bases from J; bases unmatched to any gene: 10. CDR1 and CDR2 from the germline V gene are SGHDT and YYEEEE. This CDR3 reads CASSRPDRVNEKLFF. CDR3 bases: TGTGCCAGCAGCCGCCCGGACAGGGTGAACGAAAAACTGTTTTTT.

This clone was detected only a few times. CDR3 sequence (DNA): TGCGCCAGCAGTGTGGGGTCTTCCTACGAGCAGTACTTC. It specifies CASSVGSSYEQYF. The chain recombines TRBV10-2 with TRBJ2-7; D call uncertain. The V and J ends lost 4 bases and 1 base respectively, with 8 bases between them. The CDR3 is 13 amino acids. Per the germline V gene, CDR1 is WSHSY and CDR2 is SAAADI.

This clone was observed once. This chain connects TRBV11-3 to TRBJ2-1, with a tentative D call TRBD1 (5 bases). Trimming took off 1 base at V and 8 bases at J, with 6 bases between the two ends. The V gene's germline CDR1 is SGHNT and CDR2 YENEEA. There are 12 residues in the CDR3. The CDR3, as DNA: TGTGCCAGCAGCTTAGGACAGCATGAGCAGTTCTTC. It yields the protein CASSLGQHEQFF.

This clone is categorized as medium-sized. The chain combines TRBV6-1 with TRBJ1-6; TRBD1 matches at 9 bases. The J segment lost 7 bases and the V segment lost 8 bases, leaving 9 bases of the junction unmatched. Germline CDR1 MNHNS, CDR2 SASEGT. The CDR3 is 15 amino acids. The CDR3 spells CASFPAGTGNSPLHF. The CDR3 nucleotides read TGTGCCAGCTTCCCGGCCGGGACAGGGAATTCACCCCTCCACTTT.

The chain has TRBV4-2 and TRBJ1-2; D call uncertain. The CDR3 is made up of 12 amino acids. The germline V gene encodes CDR1 LGHNA and CDR2 YNFKEQ. Trimming removed 0 bases from V and 4 bases from J, with 3 bases in between. The CDR3 DNA is TGTGCCAGCAGCCAAGAACGCTATGGCTACACCTTC. The encoded protein is CASSQERYGYTF.

This clone was observed a few times. This chain uses TRBV7-8 with TRBJ1-5; D not certain. The CDR3 contains 13 residues. V was shortened by 5 bases and J by 4 bases, with 9 bases between the two germline ends. Germline loops: CDR1 SGHVS, CDR2 FQNEAQ. The CDR3 DNA reads TGTGCCAGCAGCCCCGGGCGGAATCAGCCCCAGCATTTT. It specifies CASSPGRNQPQHF.

The chain couples TRBV7-2 to TRBJ1-1; D is perhaps TRBD1 (5 bases). From germline, CDR1 is SGHTA and CDR2 FQGNSA. Trimming took 3 bases from V and 1 from J, leaving 18 bases between them. This CDR3 spans 17 amino acids. The CDR3: CASSFTPAGVPNTEAFF. The CDR3 nucleotides read TGTGCCAGCAGCTTTACCCCCGCGGGGGTCCCGAACACTGAAGCTTTCTTT.

The rearrangement links TRBV5-1 to TRBJ2-3, with 12 bases identical to TRBD2. The V and J ends lost 2 bases and 5 bases, in that order; junction bases with no gene match: 9. The CDR3 loop spans 17 amino acids. The germline V gene encodes CDR1 SGHRS and CDR2 YFSETQ. CDR3 residues: CASSFGTSGLRGDTQYF. The CDR3 region has the DNA TGCGCCAGCAGCTTCGGGACTAGCGGGCTTCGAGGAGATACGCAGTATTTT.

This clone was counted only a few times. This rearrangement joins TRBV5-1 to TRBJ1-5; TRBD1 aligns across 11 bases. This CDR3 has 18 residues. The trim removed 2 bases at V and 2 bases at J, leaving 9 bases unmatched. Germline CDR1 and CDR2: SGHRS and YFSETQ. In DNA, the CDR3 is TGCGCCAGCAGCTTCGTCGGACAGGGGGCGAATGGCAATCAGCCCCAGCATTTT. Amino acids: CASSFVGQGANGNQPQHF.